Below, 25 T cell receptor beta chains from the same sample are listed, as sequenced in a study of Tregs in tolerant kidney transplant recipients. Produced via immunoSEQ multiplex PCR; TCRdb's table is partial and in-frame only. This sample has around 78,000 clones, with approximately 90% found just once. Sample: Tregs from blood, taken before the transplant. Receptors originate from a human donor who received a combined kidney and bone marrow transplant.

In nucleotides, the CDR3 is TGCGCCAGCAGTGCTACAGGGGCTACGAACACCGGGGAGCTGTTTTTT. Translation: CASSATGATNTGELFF. The chain combines TRBV10-1 with TRBJ2-2, with 7 bases that match TRBD1. J lost 0 bases, V lost 4 bases, and 5 bases had no gene match. The CDR3 is 16 amino acids. From germline, CDR1 is WNHNN and CDR2 SYGVQD (reference sequence).

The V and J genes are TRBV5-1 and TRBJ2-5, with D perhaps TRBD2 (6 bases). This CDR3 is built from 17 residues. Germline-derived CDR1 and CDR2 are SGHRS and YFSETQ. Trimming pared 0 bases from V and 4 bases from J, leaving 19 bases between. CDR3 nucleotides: TGCGCCAGCAGCTTGGCAGGTACTAGCCTAGCCCCAGAGACCCAGTACTTC. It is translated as CASSLAGTSLAPETQYF. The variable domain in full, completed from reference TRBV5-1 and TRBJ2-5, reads KAGVTQTPRYLIKTRGQQVTLSCSPISGHRSVSWYQQTPGQGLQFLFEYFSETQRNKGNFPGRFSGRQFSNSRSEMNVSTLELGDSALYLCASSLAGTSLAPETQYFGPGTRLLVL.

DNA for the CDR3: TGTGCCAGCAGTGAATACAGGGCCGAGGGGGCTTTCTTT. Residues: CASSEYRAEGAFF. The rearrangement uses TRBV6-1 and TRBJ1-1; maybe TRBD1 (6 bases). The CDR3 has 13 residues. In germline, CDR1 is MNHNS, CDR2 SASEGT. V was cut by 2 bases and J by 11 bases, with 15 bases left in between.

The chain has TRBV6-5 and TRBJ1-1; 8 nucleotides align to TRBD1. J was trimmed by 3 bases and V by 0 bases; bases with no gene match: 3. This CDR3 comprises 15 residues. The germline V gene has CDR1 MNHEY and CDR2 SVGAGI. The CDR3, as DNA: TGTGCCAGCAGTTACTCGACAGGGGCCTACACTGAAGCTTTCTTT. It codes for CASSYSTGAYTEAFF.

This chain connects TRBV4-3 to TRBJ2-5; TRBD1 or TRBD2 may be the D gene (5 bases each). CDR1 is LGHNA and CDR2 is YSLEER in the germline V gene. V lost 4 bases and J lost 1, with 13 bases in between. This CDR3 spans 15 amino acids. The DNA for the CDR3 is TGCGCCAGCAGCCCACAGACGGGGCTCCAAGAGACCCAGTACTTC. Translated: CASSPQTGLQETQYF.

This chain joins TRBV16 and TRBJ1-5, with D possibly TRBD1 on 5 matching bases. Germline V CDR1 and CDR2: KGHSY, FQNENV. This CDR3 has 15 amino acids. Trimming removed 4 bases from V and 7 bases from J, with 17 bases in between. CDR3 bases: TGTGCCAGCAGCCCCCGGGCGGGGGAGGGCCAGCCCCAGCATTTT. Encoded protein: CASSPRAGEGQPQHF.

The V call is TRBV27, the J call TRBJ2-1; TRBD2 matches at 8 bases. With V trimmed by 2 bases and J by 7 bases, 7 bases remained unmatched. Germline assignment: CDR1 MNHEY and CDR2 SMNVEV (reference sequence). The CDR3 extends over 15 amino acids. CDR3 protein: CASSLVAASGNEQFF. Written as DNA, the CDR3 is TGTGCCAGCAGTTTAGTGGCGGCTAGCGGGAATGAGCAGTTCTTC.

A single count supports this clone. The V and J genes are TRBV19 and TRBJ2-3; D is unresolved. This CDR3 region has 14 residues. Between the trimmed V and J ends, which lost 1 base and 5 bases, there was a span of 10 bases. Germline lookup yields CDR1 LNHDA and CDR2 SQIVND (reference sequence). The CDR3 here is CASSIGPRQDTQYF. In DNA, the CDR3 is TGTGCCAGTAGTATAGGTCCCCGTCAAGATACGCAGTATTTT.

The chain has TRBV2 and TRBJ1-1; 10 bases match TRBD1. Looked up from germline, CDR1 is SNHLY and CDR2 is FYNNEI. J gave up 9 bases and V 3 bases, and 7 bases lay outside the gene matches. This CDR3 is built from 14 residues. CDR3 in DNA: TGTGCCAGCAGTGACAAAACGGGACAGGGGAAAGCTTTCTTT. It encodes CASSDKTGQGKAFF.

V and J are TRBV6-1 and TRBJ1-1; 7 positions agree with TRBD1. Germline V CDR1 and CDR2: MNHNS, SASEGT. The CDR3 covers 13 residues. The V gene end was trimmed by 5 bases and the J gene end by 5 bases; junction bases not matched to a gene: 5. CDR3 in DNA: TGTGCCAGCAGTCTACAGGGGAGGACTGAAGCTTTCTTT. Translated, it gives CASSLQGRTEAFF.

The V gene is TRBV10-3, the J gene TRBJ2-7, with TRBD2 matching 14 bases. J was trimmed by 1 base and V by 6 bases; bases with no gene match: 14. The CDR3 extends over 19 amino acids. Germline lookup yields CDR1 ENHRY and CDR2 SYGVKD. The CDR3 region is CAISAPGLAGVLGSYEQYF. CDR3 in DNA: TGTGCCATCAGCGCGCCGGGACTAGCGGGAGTTTTGGGATCCTACGAGCAGTACTTC.

The CDR3 nucleotides read TGCAGCGTTGTGGGACTAGCGGGAGGGCCAGAGACCCAGTACTTC. This encodes CSVVGLAGGPETQYF. J is TRBJ2-5 and V is TRBV29-1; 16 positions match TRBD2. From germline, CDR1 is SQVTM and CDR2 ANQGSEA. The junction had 3 bases not matched to a gene; V was cut back by 4 bases and J by 4 bases. CDR3 length equals 15 residues.

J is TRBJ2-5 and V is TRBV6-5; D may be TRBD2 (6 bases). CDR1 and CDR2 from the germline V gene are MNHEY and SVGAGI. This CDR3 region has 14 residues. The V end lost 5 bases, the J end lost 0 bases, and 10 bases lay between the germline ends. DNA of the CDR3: TGTGCCAGCAGTGGGGGAGGCAACCAAGAGACCCAGTACTTC. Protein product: CASSGGGNQETQYF.

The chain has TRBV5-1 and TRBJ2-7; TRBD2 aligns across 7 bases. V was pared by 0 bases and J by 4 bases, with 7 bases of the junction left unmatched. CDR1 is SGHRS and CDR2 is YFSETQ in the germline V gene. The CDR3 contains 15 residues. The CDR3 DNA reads TGCGCCAGCAGCTTGGACGCGGGAGTATTATACGAGCAGTACTTC. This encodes CASSLDAGVLYEQYF.

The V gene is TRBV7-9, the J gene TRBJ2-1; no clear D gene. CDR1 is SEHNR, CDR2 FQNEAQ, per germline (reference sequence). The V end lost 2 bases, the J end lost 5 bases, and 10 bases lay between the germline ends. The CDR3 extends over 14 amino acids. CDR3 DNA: TGTGCCAGCAGCTTAAGTGGGTGGGACAATGAGCAGTTCTTC. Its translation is CASSLSGWDNEQFF.

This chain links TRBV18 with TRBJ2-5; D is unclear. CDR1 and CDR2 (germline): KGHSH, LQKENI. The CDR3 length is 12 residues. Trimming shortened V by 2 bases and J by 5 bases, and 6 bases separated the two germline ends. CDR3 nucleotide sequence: TGTGCCAGCTCACCAAGCTACGAGACCCAGTACTTC. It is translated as CASSPSYETQYF.

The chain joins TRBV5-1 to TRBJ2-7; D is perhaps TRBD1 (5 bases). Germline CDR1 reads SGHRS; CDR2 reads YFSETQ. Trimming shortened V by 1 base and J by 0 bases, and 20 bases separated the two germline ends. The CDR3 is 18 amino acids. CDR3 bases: TGCGCCAGCAGCTTGAGCACCCTACAAGGGGTCCTCTCCTACGAGCAGTACTTC. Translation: CASSLSTLQGVLSYEQYF.

The CDR3 DNA sequence: TGTGCCTGGAGTTTGGCCCGGATGGGCTACACCTTC. This encodes CAWSLARMGYTF. The chain couples TRBV30 to TRBJ1-2; D is ambiguous. Germline V gene lookup returns CDR1 GTSNPN and CDR2 SVGIG (reference sequence). The ends were cut back, 2 bases at V and 8 bases at J, with 12 bases in the middle. This CDR3 has 12 residues.

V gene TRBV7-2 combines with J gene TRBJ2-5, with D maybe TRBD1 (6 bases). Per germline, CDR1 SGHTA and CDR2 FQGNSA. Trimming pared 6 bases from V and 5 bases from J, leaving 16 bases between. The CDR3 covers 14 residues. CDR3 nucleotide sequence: TGTGCCAGCAGACCCGGGACATACTTGGAGACCCAGTACTTC. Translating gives CASRPGTYLETQYF.

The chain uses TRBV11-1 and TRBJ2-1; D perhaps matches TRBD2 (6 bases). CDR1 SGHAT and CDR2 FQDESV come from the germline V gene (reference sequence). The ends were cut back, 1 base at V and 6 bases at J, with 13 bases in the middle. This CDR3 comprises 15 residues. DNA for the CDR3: TGTGCCAGCAGCTTAGAGGGAGGTTGGGCCAATGAGCAGTTCTTC. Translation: CASSLEGGWANEQFF.

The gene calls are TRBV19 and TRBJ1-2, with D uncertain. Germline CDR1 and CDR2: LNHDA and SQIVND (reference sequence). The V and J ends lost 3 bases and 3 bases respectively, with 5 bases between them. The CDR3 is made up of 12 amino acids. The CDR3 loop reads CASSMADYGYTF. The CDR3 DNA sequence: TGTGCCAGTAGTATGGCAGACTATGGCTACACCTTC.

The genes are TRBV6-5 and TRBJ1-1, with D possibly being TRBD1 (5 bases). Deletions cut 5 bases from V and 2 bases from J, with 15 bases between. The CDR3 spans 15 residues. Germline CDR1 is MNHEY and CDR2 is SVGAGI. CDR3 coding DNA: TGTGCCAGCAGTCACACCGGGGGAGGAAACACTGAAGCTTTCTTT. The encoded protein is CASSHTGGGNTEAFF.

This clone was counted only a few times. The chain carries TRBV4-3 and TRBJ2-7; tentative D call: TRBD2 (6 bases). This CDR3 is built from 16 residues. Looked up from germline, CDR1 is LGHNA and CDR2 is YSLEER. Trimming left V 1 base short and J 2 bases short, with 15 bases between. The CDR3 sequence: CASSQAAAGPPYEQYF. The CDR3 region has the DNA TGCGCCAGCAGCCAAGCCGCGGCGGGGCCCCCCTACGAGCAGTACTTC.

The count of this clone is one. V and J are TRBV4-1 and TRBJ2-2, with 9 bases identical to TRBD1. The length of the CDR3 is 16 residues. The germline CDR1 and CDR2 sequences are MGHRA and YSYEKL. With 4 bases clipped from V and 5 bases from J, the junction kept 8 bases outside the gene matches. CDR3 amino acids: CASSLAPGTGTGELFF. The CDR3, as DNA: TGCGCCAGCAGCCTCGCTCCCGGGACAGGGACCGGGGAGCTGTTTTTT.

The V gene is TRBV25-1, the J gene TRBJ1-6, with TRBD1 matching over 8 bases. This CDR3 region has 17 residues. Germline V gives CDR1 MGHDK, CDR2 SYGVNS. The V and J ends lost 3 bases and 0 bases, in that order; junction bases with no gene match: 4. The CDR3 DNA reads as TGTGCCAGCAGTGAGGACAGGGAGAGCTCCTATAATTCACCCCTCCACTTT. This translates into CASSEDRESSYNSPLHF.